In this sample, the clone carrying this T cell receptor beta chain turned up many times. Its antigen is not identified. RNA transcripts gave rise to amplified TCR beta CDR3 regions. HTBI primers were the set used in a first-round RT-PCR of the TCR CDR3. TCRdb redid the calling of the multiplex PCR reads with MiXCR, one entry per CDR3 protein. The table lists approximately 740,000 distinct CDR3 sequences, about 14% of them singletons. The sample comes from a study of T cells in Graves' hyperthyroidism and ophthalmopathy. Study-level findings and limits: Through a model of 13 V-J features, ophthalmopathy was separated from stable hyperthyroidism. Among clonotypes expanded in thyroid above 0.001, most were also found in blood. Ophthalmopathy was predicted by the model a median of roughly 6.6 months ahead of onset.

Stability of Graves' hyperthyroidism was defined as absent ophthalmopathy progression within 18 months. This sequence was found in a woman under 30 with Graves' hyperthyroidism. The sample comprised blood.

The chain's CDR3 is CASSSWTGVSYEQYF. In nucleotides, the CDR3 is TGTGCCAGCAGCTCGTGGACAGGGGTTAGCTACGAGCAGTACTTC. The chain couples TRBV11-2 to TRBJ2-7; 9 bases line up with TRBD1. The CDR3 spans 15 residues. CDR1 SGHAT and CDR2 FQNNGV come from the germline V gene. The ends lost 4 bases at V and 3 bases at J; junction bases unmatched: 7.